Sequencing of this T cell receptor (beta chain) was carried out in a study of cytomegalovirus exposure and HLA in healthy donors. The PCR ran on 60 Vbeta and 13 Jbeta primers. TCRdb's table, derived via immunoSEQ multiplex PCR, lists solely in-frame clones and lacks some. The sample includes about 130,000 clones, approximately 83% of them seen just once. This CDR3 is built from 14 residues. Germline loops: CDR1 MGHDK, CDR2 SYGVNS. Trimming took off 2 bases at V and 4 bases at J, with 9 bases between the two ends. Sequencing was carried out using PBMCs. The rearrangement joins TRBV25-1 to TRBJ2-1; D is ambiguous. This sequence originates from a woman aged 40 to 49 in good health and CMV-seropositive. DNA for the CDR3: TGTGCCAGCAGTGAAAACCTAGATTACAATGAGCAGTTCTTC. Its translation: CASSENLDYNEQFF.